The 20 T cell receptor beta chains below all came from one sample that was sequenced in a study of T cells in Graves' hyperthyroidism and ophthalmopathy. Amplified regions were TCR beta CDR3 sequences from RNA transcripts. The TCR CDR3 first-round RT-PCR relied on the HTBI primer set. TCRdb itself ran the multiplex PCR reads through MiXCR, one entry per CDR3 protein. The sample includes under 650,000 distinct CDR3 sequences, 15% to 20% seen only once; the top ten take around 4%. The sample consisted of blood. Receptors were obtained from a woman under 40 with Graves' hyperthyroidism.

This clonotype appeared many times. The CDR3 nucleotides read TGTGCCAGCAGTTGGGGGACGCAAGAGACCCAGTACTTC. Translating it yields CASSWGTQETQYF. The rearrangement links TRBV12-3 or TRBV12-4 to TRBJ2-5; either TRBD1 or TRBD2 may fit D (5 bases each). The V end lost 4 bases, the J end lost 2 bases, and 8 bases lay between the germline ends. The CDR3 sequence is 13 residues long.

This clonotype came up a few times. The chain couples TRBV6-1 to TRBJ2-1, with TRBD2 matching over 13 bases. The V segment lost 6 bases and the J segment 6 bases; nucleotides outside the gene matches: 11. This CDR3 spans 17 amino acids. Germline CDR1 is MNHNS and CDR2 is SASEGT. The DNA of the CDR3 is TGTGCCAGCAGCCAAACTAAAGGACTAGCGGGAGTCAATGAGCAGTTCTTC. Translating it yields CASSQTKGLAGVNEQFF.

The chain recombines TRBV20-1 with TRBJ1-1; no clear D. The germline V gene encodes CDR1 DFQATT and CDR2 SNEGSKA (reference sequence). V was trimmed by 2 bases and J by 0 bases, leaving 7 bases between them. CDR3 size: 13 residues. The CDR3 sequence is CSARKQLNTEAFF. The CDR3 region has the DNA TGCAGTGCTAGAAAGCAATTGAACACTGAAGCTTTCTTT.

This clonotype was recorded many times. The chain couples TRBV28 to TRBJ2-7, with TRBD1 matching over 8 bases. Trimming took 6 bases from V and 2 from J; bases not matched to a gene: 9. The germline CDR1 and CDR2 sequences are MDHEN and SYDVKM. The CDR3 consists of 15 residues. This chain's CDR3 is CASRPDRGGTYEQYF. CDR3 coding DNA: TGTGCCAGCAGACCAGACAGGGGAGGCACCTACGAGCAGTACTTC.

Many counts were recorded for this clonotype. The chain is built from TRBV7-3 and TRBJ2-1, with D maybe TRBD1 (6 bases). Germline CDR1 and CDR2: SGHTA and FQGTGA. V was clipped by 2 bases and J by 13 bases, with 15 bases between them. The CDR3 length is 13 residues. DNA of the CDR3: TGTGCCAGCAGCTTACAGGGGCTGGAAGGTCAGTTCTTC. Its protein is CASSLQGLEGQFF.

In this sample, this clonotype turned up a few times. This rearrangement joins TRBV20-1 to TRBJ2-5; no firm D call. Trimming stripped 3 bases from V and 3 bases from J, with 11 bases between. The CDR3 length is 13 residues. Germline loops: CDR1 DFQATT, CDR2 SNEGSKA (reference sequence). The CDR3 nucleotides read TGCAGTGCTAGCAGAGGAGATAAAGAGACCCAGTACTTC. Translation gives CSASRGDKETQYF.

The genes are TRBV28 and TRBJ2-1; 11 bases match TRBD2. J was trimmed by 8 bases and V by 5 bases; bases with no gene match: 14. Germline V gene lookup returns CDR1 MDHEN and CDR2 SYDVKM. The CDR3 extends over 17 amino acids. The CDR3 reads CASSPWGTSGIGDEQFF. For the CDR3, the DNA is TGTGCCAGCAGTCCATGGGGGACTAGCGGAATTGGGGATGAGCAGTTCTTC.

This clonotype was counted ten times or more. CDR3 amino acids: CSASPLLTGVSTDTQYF. The DNA for the CDR3 is TGCAGTGCTAGTCCCCTCCTGACAGGGGTCTCCACAGATACGCAGTATTTT. This sequence joins TRBV20-1 and TRBJ2-3; 8 bases agree with TRBD1. The CDR3 length is 17 residues. The germline V gene has CDR1 DFQATT and CDR2 SNEGSKA (reference sequence). The V segment lost 3 bases and the J segment 2 bases; nucleotides outside the gene matches: 13.

This clonotype was seen repeatedly, ten times or more. The chain uses TRBV29-1 and TRBJ1-1; possibly TRBD1 for D (6 bases). Germline V lookup: CDR1 SQVTM, CDR2 ANQGSEA. The CDR3 contains 13 residues. V was trimmed by 6 bases and J by 1 base, leaving 12 bases between them. In nucleotides, the CDR3 is TGCAGCGTCCAACAGGGACAGAACACTGAAGCTTTCTTT. Protein: CSVQQGQNTEAFF.

A few counts support this clonotype. CDR3: CASSPRDRVADTQYF. CDR3 DNA: TGTGCCAGCAGTCCCCGGGACAGGGTCGCAGATACGCAGTATTTT. This rearrangement joins TRBV7-2 to TRBJ2-3; 9 bases match TRBD1. This CDR3 region has 15 residues. Per the germline V gene, CDR1 is SGHTA and CDR2 is FQGNSA. Losses at the gene ends were 6 bases for V and 4 bases for J; bases not matched to a gene: 8. Variable domain in full (rest from reference TRBV7-2 and TRBJ2-3): GAGVSQSPSNKVTEKGKDVELRCDPISGHTALYWYRQSLGQGLEFLIYFQGNSAPDKSGLPSDRFSAERTGGSVSTLTIQRTQQEDSAVYLCASSPRDRVADTQYFGPGTRLTVL.

Many counts were recorded for this clonotype. The chain recombines TRBV7-6 with TRBJ2-1; 9 bases agree with TRBD1. The CDR3 covers 15 residues. After removal of 5 bases from V and 4 bases from J, the junction contained 6 bases not matched to a gene. Germline V gives CDR1 SGHVS, CDR2 FNYEAQ. Here the CDR3 reads CASSPQTGGYNEQFF. CDR3 nucleotide sequence: TGTGCCAGCAGCCCTCAGACAGGGGGATACAATGAGCAGTTCTTC.

This clonotype has at least ten counts. This rearrangement joins TRBV20-1 to TRBJ2-1, with a possible D match to TRBD1 (6 bases). In germline, CDR1 is DFQATT, CDR2 SNEGSKA (reference sequence). V was cut by 3 bases and J by 2 bases, with 14 bases left in between. The CDR3 contains 15 residues. CDR3 in DNA: TGCAGTGCTAGTGTCGGGACAACCCCCTACAATGAGCAGTTCTTC. Translating it yields CSASVGTTPYNEQFF.

This clonotype was detected ten times or more. The V and J genes are TRBV27 and TRBJ2-3; D gene ambiguous. Germline V gives CDR1 MNHEY, CDR2 SMNVEV (reference sequence). V gave up 6 bases and J gave up 2 bases, with 12 bases separating them. The CDR3 extends over 14 amino acids. CDR3 residues: CASSSLTPTDTQYF. CDR3 in DNA: TGTGCCAGCAGCTCGTTGACGCCCACAGATACGCAGTATTTT.

This clonotype was detected ten times or more. This rearrangement joins TRBV30 to TRBJ2-7; 9 bases are shared with TRBD1. Trimming removed 2 bases from V and 4 bases from J; junction bases left unmatched: 3. The CDR3 loop spans 13 amino acids. In germline, CDR1 is GTSNPN, CDR2 SVGIG (reference sequence). The CDR3 DNA reads TGTGCCTGGAGTTTGACAGGGGGATACGAGCAGTACTTC. Residues: CAWSLTGGYEQYF.

Only a few counts were recorded for this clonotype. The chain couples TRBV24-1 to TRBJ2-7; D uncertain. From germline, CDR1 is KGHDR and CDR2 SFDVKD. Trimming pared 6 bases from V and 0 bases from J, leaving 11 bases between. This CDR3 has 14 amino acids. The CDR3 spells CATSLGTDSYEQYF. CDR3 DNA: TGTGCCACCAGTTTAGGAACAGACTCCTACGAGCAGTACTTC.

This clonotype was detected many times. The chain has TRBV5-1 and TRBJ1-1, with D possibly TRBD1 on 5 matching bases. The CDR3 covers 15 residues. Between the trimmed V and J ends, which lost 0 bases and 4 bases, there was a span of 13 bases. CDR1 and CDR2 from the germline V gene are SGHRS and YFSETQ. CDR3 sequence reads: CASSLESGSVTEAFF. In DNA form, the CDR3 reads TGCGCCAGCAGCTTGGAATCAGGGAGTGTCACTGAAGCTTTCTTT.

There are many counts of this clonotype. This rearrangement joins TRBV20-1 to TRBJ2-1; D is unclear. The length of the CDR3 is 14 residues. Germline lookup yields CDR1 DFQATT and CDR2 SNEGSKA (reference sequence). Trimming removed 5 bases at V and 8 bases at J, with 19 bases between. The CDR3 nucleotides read TGCAGTGCTCTCAACATGGAGATTAGGCATGAGCAGTTCTTC. Translated: CSALNMEIRHEQFF.

This clonotype has at least ten counts. As DNA, the CDR3 is TGTGCCAGCAGTCTCGGACAGGCCCGAGGGGGCTACACCTTC. Translation: CASSLGQARGGYTF. The chain is built from TRBV28 and TRBJ1-2; 7 nucleotides align to TRBD1. The CDR3 contains 14 residues. The germline V gene encodes CDR1 MDHEN and CDR2 SYDVKM. Trimming removed 5 bases from V and 8 bases from J; junction bases left unmatched: 11.

The chain joins TRBV6-1 to TRBJ1-3; D gene unclear. Trimming stripped 5 bases from V and 4 bases from J, with 15 bases between. The CDR3 consists of 15 residues. CDR1 is MNHNS and CDR2 is SASEGT in the germline V gene. The CDR3 nucleotides are TGTGCCAGCAGTCTCCGAGGGAGAAGAGGAAACACCATATATTTT. Protein sequence: CASSLRGRRGNTIYF.

This clonotype has a handful of counts. This sequence may be a read error, since a much larger clone differs from it by one base. The chain joins TRBV12-3 or TRBV12-4 to TRBJ2-3; 9 nucleotides line up with TRBD2. This CDR3 has 18 residues. With V trimmed by 1 base and J by 3 bases, 11 bases remained unmatched. The chain's CDR3 is CASSLGIGGGRATDTQYF. The CDR3 nucleotides are TGTGCCAGCAGTTTAGGCATAGGGGGCGGGAGGGCAACAGATACGCAGTATTTT.